This TCR beta chain appears in the sequencing data of a study of blood T cell repertoires in COVID-19. The method was immunoSEQ multiplex PCR; TCRdb's version includes in-frame clones alone and lacks a portion of them. The table records hundreds of thousands of clones, around four fifths of them present only once. This TCR was sampled from a woman aged 45-59 years with acute or convalescent COVID-19. The sequencing sample was made of peripheral blood.

The chain's CDR3 is CASSLANSYNEQFF. CDR3 DNA: TGTGCCAGCAGCTTAGCGAACTCCTACAATGAGCAGTTCTTC. This chain links TRBV5-6 with TRBJ2-1; D not resolved. The germline CDR1 and CDR2 sequences are SGHDT and YYEEEE. This CDR3 region has 14 residues. V was shortened by 2 bases and J by 0 bases, with 6 bases between the two germline ends.